The clone carrying this TCR beta chain showed up just a few times. Its cognate antigen is unknown. The study enrolled patients aged 18 to 65 with newly diagnosed hyperthyroidism of under 2 months' duration. The diagnostic basis comprised clinical symptoms, serum thyroxine and TRAb, thyroid ultrasound and orbital computed tomography. This sample is part of a study of T cells in Graves' hyperthyroidism and ophthalmopathy. TCR beta CDR3 sequences were amplified from RNA transcripts. Using the HTBI primer set, a first-round RT-PCR was run on the TCR CDR3. TCRdb reprocessed the multiplex PCR reads via MiXCR and lists one record per CDR3 protein. The sample carries hundreds of thousands of distinct CDR3 sequences, about 45% recorded once. Between the trimmed V and J ends, which lost 6 bases and 6 bases, there was a span of 21 bases. The CDR3 contains 15 residues. The germline gives CDR1 SGHAT, CDR2 FQNNGV.

General observations from the study: The model made its ophthalmopathy prediction, and onset followed a median around 6.9 months later. The blood repertoire included most of the expanded thyroid clonotypes above 0.001.

The sample consisted of peripheral blood or thyroid tissue (not recorded which). This receptor was taken from a woman younger than 35 with Graves' hyperthyroidism. The rearrangement joins TRBV11-2 to TRBJ2-7, with a possible D match to TRBD2 (6 bases). This CDR3 is CASRHDLAGSGEQYF. The CDR3 nucleotides are TGTGCCAGCAGACACGACTTGGCGGGAAGCGGCGAGCAGTACTTC.